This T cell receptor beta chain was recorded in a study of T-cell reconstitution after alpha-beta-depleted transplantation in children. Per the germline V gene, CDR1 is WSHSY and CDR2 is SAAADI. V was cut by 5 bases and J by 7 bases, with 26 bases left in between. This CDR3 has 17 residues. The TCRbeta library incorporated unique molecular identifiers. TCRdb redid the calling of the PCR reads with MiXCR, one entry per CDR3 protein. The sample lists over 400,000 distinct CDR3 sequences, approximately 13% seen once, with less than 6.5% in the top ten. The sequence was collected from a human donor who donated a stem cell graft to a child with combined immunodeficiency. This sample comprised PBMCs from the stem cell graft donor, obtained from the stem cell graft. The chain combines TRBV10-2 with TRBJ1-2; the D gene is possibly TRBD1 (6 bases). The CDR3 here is CASSSPVGQFYSGGYTF. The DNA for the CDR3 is TGCGCCAGCAGTTCCCCCGTAGGACAGTTTTATTCAGGTGGCTACACCTTC.